This T cell receptor beta chain was retrieved from a study of regulatory T cells in long-lasting Graves disease. As for the study in general: The term persistent Graves' disease signified upward of 5 years on antithyroid drugs with positive TSH receptor antibodies.

Documented time point: persistent/refractory GD, antithyroid drugs over 5 years with positive TRAb. The TCR library used RNA extracted from PBMCs. Study conclusions and caveats: Reduced TCR diversity was observed in persistent Graves' patients versus newly diagnosed patients. There were preferences for TRBV28, TRBJ1-2 and TRBJ2-5 in persistent disease.

V was pared by 5 bases and J by 5 bases, with 12 bases of the junction left unmatched. Germline V gene data show CDR1 as SGHTA and CDR2 as FQGTGA. CDR3 size: 17 residues. Remarks on this clonotype: Its antigen is not identified.

With iRepertoire HTBI primers and Arm-PCR of CDR3 regions, TCR beta libraries were built. Methods used by the authors: Identification of gene segments yielded some 61 TRBV and more than eleven TRBJ across samples. TCRdb re-derived calls from the multiplex PCR reads in MiXCR, one entry per CDR3 protein. TCRdb, not the authors, supplied the V and J calls. The data hold 300,000 to 350,000 distinct CDR3 sequences, with 15% to 20% observed a single time. The V call is TRBV7-3, the J call TRBJ2-5; 12 nucleotides align to TRBD2. This specimen consisted of peripheral blood mononuclear cells (PBMCs), obtained when the disease was refractory, from a patient treated with antithyroid drugs. The receptor's source is a female donor with Graves disease. CDR3 sequence (DNA): TGTGCCAGCAGCCCAACTAGCGGGAGGAGTCAGGTCGAGACCCAGTACTTC. Residues: CASSPTSGRSQVETQYF. Variable domain in full (rest from reference TRBV7-3 and TRBJ2-5): GAGVSQTPSNKVTEKGKYVELRCDPISGHTALYWYRQSLGQGPEFLIYFQGTGAADDSGLPNDRFFAVRPEGSVSTLKIQRTERGDSAVYLCASSPTSGRSQVETQYFGPGTRLLVL.